The TCR beta chain under discussion was sequenced for a study of CD8 T cells in ankylosing spondylitis. General observations from the study: Earlier studies detected some motif variants in reactive arthritis synovial fluid and blood. Significant enrichment of disease-linked clones was reportedly seen in matched ankylosing spondylitis synovial fluid. The study identified a TCR beta motif of under ten highly homologous variants that appeared characteristic of ankylosing spondylitis blood.

Preparation of TCR beta libraries was done by quantitative 5'-RACE with molecular barcodes. TCRdb re-derived calls from the 5' RACE reads in MiXCR, one entry per CDR3 protein. This table holds about 450,000 distinct CDR3 sequences, roughly 27% found once. CDR3 size: 14 residues. CDR1 is DFQATT, CDR2 SNEGSKA, per germline (reference sequence). V lost 3 bases and J 0 bases, leaving 11 bases between the germline ends. To note about this clonotype: What it recognizes is unknown.

The sequence came from a male donor with ankylosing spondylitis. The source material was blood, either unsorted or a sorted T cell fraction (not recorded which). The rearrangement joins TRBV20-1 to TRBJ1-1; a weak D match, TRBD1 (6 bases). CDR3 sequence: CSASSQGLNTEAFF. The CDR3 DNA follows: TGCAGTGCTAGCTCACAGGGATTGAACACTGAAGCTTTCTTT.